A single sample gave rise to the 29 T cell receptor beta chains below, sequenced in a study of T cell repertoires in cytomegalovirus infection. TCRdb ran MiXCR on the reads and lists one entry per CDR3 protein. The sample has about 60,000 distinct CDR3 sequences, roughly 20% seen once. These receptors have no known antigen. Here the sequenced sample was CD8+ T cells from cultured PBMCs, taken from culture after CMV antigen stimulation. The source of these receptors is a human donor in good health (CMV status not recorded). Some clones in this sample may be carry-over from other donors' samples.

This clonotype was observed a few times. This sequence joins TRBV27 and TRBJ2-3; D might be TRBD2 (6 bases). The CDR3 consists of 18 residues. Germline loops: CDR1 MNHEY, CDR2 SMNVEV (reference sequence). The V gene lost 3 bases and the J gene lost 1 base, with 20 bases spanning the gap. CDR3 sequence reads: CASSFRRDLVGGTDTQYF. For the CDR3, the DNA is TGTGCCAGCAGTTTTAGGCGGGACTTGGTGGGTGGCACAGATACGCAGTATTTT.

This clonotype was counted only a few times. This chain links TRBV7-2 with TRBJ2-7, with no clear D. The CDR3 totals 15 residues. The ends were cut back, 0 bases at V and 2 bases at J, with 11 bases in the middle. Germline values: CDR1 SGHTA, CDR2 FQGNSA. DNA for the CDR3: TGTGCCAGCAGCTTAGCTTCGACCGCCCCCTACGAGCAGTACTTC. Its translation: CASSLASTAPYEQYF. The complete variable domain, with remaining parts taken from reference TRBV7-2 and TRBJ2-7, reads GAGVSQSPSNKVTEKGKDVELRCDPISGHTALYWYRQSLGQGLEFLIYFQGNSAPDKSGLPSDRFSAERTGGSVSTLTIQRTQQEDSAVYLCASSLASTAPYEQYFGPGTRLTVT.

The chain is built from TRBV5-6 and TRBJ2-2; D unresolved. The CDR3 extends over 16 amino acids. The germline V gene has CDR1 SGHDT and CDR2 YYEEEE. V was shortened by 0 bases and J by 2 bases, with 11 bases between the two germline ends. Written as DNA, the CDR3 is TGTGCCAGCAGCTTGGTTCTAAACCTTAACACCGGGGAGCTGTTTTTT. Its translation is CASSLVLNLNTGELFF.

This clonotype was detected a few times. Written as DNA, the CDR3 is TGTGCCAGCAGCTGGGGGACAGGTCTTTACAATGAGCAGTTCTTC. This translates into CASSWGTGLYNEQFF. The chain carries TRBV5-6 and TRBJ2-1; 8 positions agree with TRBD1. Germline V gives CDR1 SGHDT, CDR2 YYEEEE. After removal of 3 bases from V and 4 bases from J, the junction contained 6 bases not matched to a gene. The CDR3 contains 15 residues.

This chain links TRBV6-1 with TRBJ2-1, with 9 nucleotides matching TRBD2. The V gene end was trimmed by 5 bases and the J gene end by 10 bases; junction bases not matched to a gene: 9. This CDR3 region has 14 residues. Germline-derived CDR1 and CDR2 are MNHNS and SASEGT. CDR3 region: CASSPAGGMKEQFF. The DNA of the CDR3 is TGTGCCAGCAGTCCAGCGGGGGGAATGAAAGAGCAGTTCTTC.

The chain employs TRBV6-2 or TRBV6-3 and TRBJ2-3, with 12 bases identical to TRBD1. The ends lost 11 bases at V and 5 bases at J; junction bases unmatched: 5. The CDR3 contains 13 residues. CDR1 is MNHEY, CDR2 SVGEGT, per germline. The CDR3 DNA reads TGTGCCGGCCGGGACAGGGGGCGAGATACGCAGTATTTT. Translated: CAGRDRGRDTQYF.

V and J are TRBV7-6 and TRBJ2-7; maybe TRBD2 (6 bases). Per the germline V gene, CDR1 is SGHVS and CDR2 is FNYEAQ. The CDR3 contains 14 residues. The ends were cut back, 5 bases at V and 6 bases at J, with 17 bases in the middle. CDR3 region: CASSQNVLGGEQYF. The CDR3 DNA reads TGTGCCAGCAGCCAAAACGTTCTGGGGGGCGAGCAGTACTTC.

The chain couples TRBV7-6 to TRBJ2-6; D uncertain. The germline V gene encodes CDR1 SGHVS and CDR2 FNYEAQ. The CDR3 has 17 residues. The V gene lost 5 bases and the J gene lost 3 bases, with 17 bases spanning the gap. This chain's CDR3 is CASSLYLPEYGANVLTF. Written as DNA, the CDR3 is TGTGCCAGCAGCCTATACTTACCGGAGTATGGGGCCAACGTCCTGACTTTC.

This chain uses TRBV4-3 with TRBJ1-3, with D maybe TRBD1 (5 bases). CDR3 length: 15 residues. V was clipped by 0 bases and J by 3 bases, with 9 bases between them. The germline CDR1 and CDR2 sequences are LGHNA and YSLEER. Here the CDR3 DNA reads TGCGCCAGCAGCCAAGATGTAGGGGATGGAAACACCATATATTTT. Translated, it gives CASSQDVGDGNTIYF.

This clonotype was observed at least ten times. CDR3 sequence reads: CASSSGGAGANVLTF. CDR3 nucleotides: TGTGCCAGCAGCTCAGGGGGCGCTGGGGCCAACGTCCTGACTTTC. The chain employs TRBV7-2 and TRBJ2-6; the match to TRBD1 covers 8 bases. Unmatched junction bases numbered 1, after V lost 4 bases and J lost 2 bases. Germline V gene data show CDR1 as SGHTA and CDR2 as FQGNSA. The CDR3 contains 15 residues.

This clonotype has more than one count but fewer than ten. The J gene is TRBJ2-7, the V gene TRBV15, with TRBD1 matching over 11 bases. The CDR3 contains 15 residues. Germline CDR1 LNHNV, CDR2 YYDKDF (reference sequence). Trimming removed 1 base from V and 4 bases from J; junction bases left unmatched: 3. The CDR3 DNA follows: TGTGCCACCAGCAGAGGGACAGGGGGCTTGTACGAGCAGTACTTC. Protein sequence: CATSRGTGGLYEQYF. Combining the CDR3 with reference TRBV15 and TRBJ2-7 gives the whole variable domain DAMVIQNPRYQVTQFGKPVTLSCSQTLNHNVMYWYQQKSSQAPKLLFHYYDKDFNNEADTPDNFQSRRPNTSFCFLDIRSPGLGDTAMYLCATSRGTGGLYEQYFGPGTRLTVT.

This chain links TRBV7-9 with TRBJ2-1; D gene uncertain. V gave up 3 bases and J gave up 0 bases, with 6 bases separating them. This CDR3 has 14 amino acids. CDR1 is SEHNR, CDR2 FQNEAQ, per germline (reference sequence). CDR3 DNA: TGTGCCAGCAGCTTCGTGAGCTCCTACAATGAGCAGTTCTTC. It codes for CASSFVSSYNEQFF.

The CDR3 DNA reads as TGTGCCAGCAGTTTATGGGCGCTGGACGGCAATCAGCCCCAGCATTTT. Its protein is CASSLWALDGNQPQHF. The chain links TRBV12-3 or TRBV12-4 to TRBJ1-5; the D is unclear. CDR3 size: 16 residues. The germline V and J ends were trimmed by 2 bases and 2 bases, with 13 bases remaining between them.

This clonotype has at least ten counts. J is TRBJ2-4 and V is TRBV5-5; D might be TRBD2 (7 bases). This CDR3 has 16 amino acids. Trimming removed 3 bases from V and 3 bases from J, with 16 bases in between. CDR1 and CDR2 (germline): SGHKS, YYEKEE (reference sequence). The chain's CDR3 is CASSYGLGGVKNIQYF. The CDR3 region has the DNA TGTGCCAGCAGCTACGGACTAGGGGGGGTCAAAAACATTCAGTACTTC.

This sequence joins TRBV29-1 and TRBJ1-1; possibly TRBD1 for D (6 bases). There are 12 residues in the CDR3. Trimming removed 6 bases at V and 6 bases at J, with 14 bases between. CDR1 is SQVTM and CDR2 is ANQGSEA in the germline V gene. The CDR3 sequence is CSVLGGAAEAFF. The CDR3, as DNA: TGCAGCGTGTTAGGGGGGGCAGCTGAAGCTTTCTTT. Filled out from reference TRBV29-1 and TRBJ1-1, the complete variable domain reads SAVISQKPSRDICQRGTSLTIQCQVDSQVTMMFWYRQQPGQSLTLIATANQGSEATYESGFVIDKFPISRPNLTFSTLTVSNMSPEDSSIYLCSVLGGAAEAFFGQGTRLTVV.

There are a few counts of this clonotype. V is TRBV7-9 and J is TRBJ2-7; 7 positions match TRBD2. The V gene end was trimmed by 5 bases and the J gene end by 5 bases; junction bases not matched to a gene: 15. Germline CDR1 is SEHNR and CDR2 is FQNEAQ (reference sequence). CDR3 length equals 16 residues. This CDR3 is CASSPSFGGSRNEQYF. The CDR3 DNA reads TGTGCCAGCAGCCCCAGTTTTGGCGGGAGTAGAAACGAGCAGTACTTC.

This clonotype was seen many times. This chain joins TRBV12-3 or TRBV12-4 and TRBJ1-4, with D unclear. The CDR3 covers 14 residues. V shed 5 bases and J shed 8 bases, with 15 bases lying between them. The CDR3 DNA follows: TGTGCCAGCAGTCCGGTTTATGGAGGGGAAAAACTGTTTTTT. Residues: CASSPVYGGEKLFF.

The V call is TRBV27, the J call TRBJ1-2; D gene ambiguous. Germline CDR1 is MNHEY and CDR2 is SMNVEV (reference sequence). Trimming removed 5 bases at V and 5 bases at J, with 12 bases between. The CDR3 is 13 residues long. Here the CDR3 reads CASSPGVGYGYTF. CDR3 coding DNA: TGTGCCAGCAGTCCGGGCGTCGGGTATGGCTACACCTTC.

The chain recombines TRBV6-1 with TRBJ1-5; D unresolved. Deletions cut 1 base from V and 0 bases from J, with 4 bases between. CDR3 length: 14 residues. Germline CDR1 and CDR2: MNHNS and SASEGT. The CDR3 DNA is TGTGCCAGCAGTGAAGGTTATAGCAATCAGCCCCAGCATTTT. Amino acid sequence: CASSEGYSNQPQHF.

This clonotype was detected ten times or more. The rearrangement joins TRBV19 to TRBJ2-7, with D perhaps assigned TRBD1 or TRBD2 (5 bases each). With 3 bases removed from V and 5 bases from J, the gap between germline ends came to 11 bases. Germline V lookup: CDR1 LNHDA, CDR2 SQIVND (reference sequence). This CDR3 contains 13 residues. The CDR3 spells CASSITSGHEQYF. The CDR3 region has the DNA TGTGCCAGTAGTATCACATCGGGGCACGAGCAGTACTTC.

This clonotype was recorded a few times. The CDR3 spells CASSQEGQGTYEQYF. CDR3 coding DNA: TGTGCCAGCAGCCAAGAAGGGCAGGGAACCTACGAGCAGTACTTC. The chain recombines TRBV14 with TRBJ2-7; D may be TRBD1 (5 bases). The germline V gene has CDR1 SGHDN and CDR2 FVKESK. This CDR3 is built from 15 residues. Trimming removed 0 bases from V and 2 bases from J, with 11 bases in between. Supplemented by reference TRBV14 and TRBJ2-7, the full variable domain reads EAGVTQFPSHSVIEKGQTVTLRCDPISGHDNLYWYRRVMGKEIKFLLHFVKESKQDESGMPNNRFLAERTGGTYSTLKVQPAELEDSGVYFCASSQEGQGTYEQYFGPGTRLTVT.

This clonotype was seen a few times. V usage is TRBV7-8 and J usage is TRBJ2-3; no clear D. The ends were cut back, 2 bases at V and 3 bases at J, with 3 bases in the middle. CDR1 SGHVS and CDR2 FQNEAQ come from the germline V gene. CDR3 length: 12 residues. The CDR3 loop is CASSLLTDTQYF. In nucleotides, the CDR3 is TGTGCCAGCAGCTTACTAACAGATACGCAGTATTTT.

This clonotype was found many times. The CDR3 sequence: CASNTGTNSNQPQHF. The CDR3 nucleotides are TGTGCCAGTAATACCGGGACAAATAGCAATCAGCCCCAGCATTTT. The rearrangement links TRBV19 to TRBJ1-5; the D gene is possibly TRBD1 (6 bases). The germline V and J ends were trimmed by 7 bases and 0 bases, with 13 bases remaining between them. Germline CDR1 and CDR2: LNHDA and SQIVND (reference sequence). The CDR3 has 15 residues.

This clonotype was observed at least ten times. The chain carries TRBV7-9 and TRBJ2-1; 8 bases are shared with TRBD2. From germline, CDR1 is SEHNR and CDR2 FQNEAQ (reference sequence). Losses at the gene ends were 4 bases for V and 6 bases for J; bases not matched to a gene: 11. The CDR3 totals 16 residues. CDR3 sequence: CASSSSGSTFGNEQFF. The CDR3 DNA follows: TGTGCCAGCAGCTCCAGCGGGAGCACTTTCGGCAATGAGCAGTTCTTC.

The J gene is TRBJ2-1, the V gene TRBV27, with 8 bases matching TRBD2. Germline CDR1 is MNHEY and CDR2 is SMNVEV (reference sequence). Unmatched junction bases numbered 8, after V lost 7 bases and J lost 3 bases. The CDR3 is 15 residues long. CDR3 protein: CASTHLSGGYNEQFF. The DNA for the CDR3 is TGTGCCAGCACTCATCTAAGCGGGGGCTACAATGAGCAGTTCTTC.

This chain links TRBV7-8 with TRBJ1-5; tentative D call: TRBD1 (5 bases). The germline gives CDR1 SGHVS, CDR2 FQNEAQ. Trimming pared 5 bases from V and 9 bases from J, leaving 20 bases between. The CDR3 sequence is 15 residues long. CDR3 bases: TGTGCCAGCAGCGATGGGGACCCGACTTATGGGCCCCAGCATTTT. As protein: CASSDGDPTYGPQHF. Using reference TRBV7-8 and TRBJ1-5 for the parts outside the CDR3, the full variable domain is GAGVSQSPRYKVAKRGQDVALRCDPISGHVSLFWYQQALGQGPEFLTYFQNEAQLDKSGLPSDRFFAERPEGSVSTLKIQRTQQEDSAVYLCASSDGDPTYGPQHFGDGTRLSIL.

V usage is TRBV2 and J usage is TRBJ2-1, with no clear D. Trimming stripped 4 bases from V and 9 bases from J, with 7 bases between. Germline CDR1 SNHLY, CDR2 FYNNEI. The CDR3 totals 11 residues. The DNA of the CDR3 is TGTGCCAGCAGTGTCGCACCTGAGCAGTTCTTC. The encoded protein is CASSVAPEQFF.

The table lists this clonotype with a few counts. The J gene is TRBJ2-7, the V gene TRBV14; 8 nucleotides line up with TRBD1. From germline, CDR1 is SGHDN and CDR2 FVKESK. This CDR3 is 13 amino acids long. Trimming at V came to 7 bases and at J to 2 bases, leaving 4 bases not matched to a gene. CDR3 nucleotides: TGTGCCAGCACACCGGGACAGGCCTACGAGCAGTACTTC. Translated, it gives CASTPGQAYEQYF.

V usage is TRBV6-1 and J usage is TRBJ2-7; 7 bases align to TRBD1. The CDR3 length is 15 residues. V shed 6 bases, J shed 0 bases, and the junction held 8 bases outside the gene matches. Germline values: CDR1 MNHNS, CDR2 SASEGT. The CDR3 is CASSPGTASSYEQYF. CDR3 coding DNA: TGTGCCAGCAGCCCCGGGACAGCGAGCTCCTACGAGCAGTACTTC.